Below are 28 T cell receptor beta chains sequenced from a single sample in a study of blood T cell repertoires in COVID-19. The data were produced by immunoSEQ multiplex PCR, yet TCRdb's version contains in-frame clones alone and is incomplete. The sample holds more than 110,000 clones, 84% seen once. Sequenced sample: PBMCs or T cells enriched from blood (not recorded which). The receptors here all came from a woman between 18 and 30 years old who had been exposed to COVID-19.

The rearrangement uses TRBV7-6 and TRBJ2-2; 8 bases match TRBD2. CDR3 size: 15 residues. Trimming at V came to 11 bases and at J to 3 bases, leaving 11 bases not matched to a gene. Germline lookup yields CDR1 SGHVS and CDR2 FNYEAQ. Here the CDR3 reads CAARSGRGDTGELFF. CDR3 in DNA: TGTGCCGCCCGAAGCGGGAGAGGGGACACCGGGGAGCTGTTTTTT.

V and J are TRBV28 and TRBJ1-2, with 9 bases identical to TRBD1. The CDR3 runs 17 residues. CDR1 is MDHEN and CDR2 is SYDVKM in the germline V gene. Trimming took 8 bases from V and 2 from J; bases not matched to a gene: 15. Here the CDR3 DNA reads TGTGCCAGCTGGAGATACGGACAGGGGACACCAAACTATGGCTACACCTTC. Its protein product is CASWRYGQGTPNYGYTF.

J is TRBJ2-3 and V is TRBV2; 7 bases fit TRBD1. V was pared by 9 bases and J by 2 bases, with 8 bases of the junction left unmatched. CDR1 and CDR2 from the germline V gene are SNHLY and FYNNEI. The CDR3 covers 14 residues. CDR3 in DNA: TGTGCCAGGCGTTCCGGGACAGTCACAGATACGCAGTATTTT. Protein: CARRSGTVTDTQYF.

The genes are TRBV2 and TRBJ1-4; the D gene is possibly TRBD1 (5 bases). Per germline, CDR1 SNHLY and CDR2 FYNNEI. The CDR3 is 17 amino acids. V lost 6 bases, J lost 0 bases, and 17 bases lay in between. DNA for the CDR3: TGTGCCAGCAGCCCTAGGGGAGGGGTCGCAACTAATGAAAAACTGTTTTTT. It encodes CASSPRGGVATNEKLFF.

This clone was seen a handful of times. The gene calls are TRBV15 and TRBJ2-2; D is ambiguous. Trimming took 0 bases from V and 5 from J, leaving 7 bases between them. The germline V gene has CDR1 LNHNV and CDR2 YYDKDF (reference sequence). The CDR3 is 14 residues long. The CDR3 DNA is TGTGCCACCAGCAGAGATCGAGAGACCGGGGAGCTGTTTTTT. Translation: CATSRDRETGELFF.

Points on this clone: This sample includes further DNA sequences coding for the same CDR3. The rearrangement joins TRBV19 to TRBJ2-7; 9 positions match TRBD2. The germline V gene encodes CDR1 LNHDA and CDR2 SQIVND (reference sequence). V lost 4 bases and J lost 4; bases outside the gene matches: 8. This CDR3 is 15 amino acids long. CDR3 sequence (DNA): TGTGCCAGTAGTACCCAGGCGGGAGGGCGTTACGAGCAGTACTTC. It is translated as CASSTQAGGRYEQYF.

V gene TRBV29-1 combines with J gene TRBJ2-7, with D possibly matching TRBD2 (6 bases). V was shortened by 4 bases and J by 3 bases, with 13 bases between the two germline ends. Germline CDR1 reads SQVTM; CDR2 reads ANQGSEA. The CDR3 runs 13 residues. As DNA, the CDR3 is TGCAGCGTTGTGTTCACTAGCAGCTACGAGCAGTACTTC. Translated: CSVVFTSSYEQYF.

The gene calls are TRBV27 and TRBJ2-7; D is perhaps TRBD1 (5 bases). Trimming stripped 2 bases from V and 2 bases from J, with 10 bases between. This CDR3 spans 14 amino acids. Germline V gene lookup returns CDR1 MNHEY and CDR2 SMNVEV (reference sequence). The CDR3: CASSLASRAYEQYF. CDR3 DNA: TGTGCCAGCAGTTTAGCTTCCAGGGCCTACGAGCAGTACTTC.

V and J are TRBV6-5 and TRBJ2-3; 9 bases match TRBD1. Germline values: CDR1 MNHEY, CDR2 SVGAGI. The ends lost 8 bases at V and 2 bases at J; junction bases unmatched: 5. There are 14 residues in the CDR3. The CDR3 protein is CASGGDRATDTQYF. The CDR3 region has the DNA TGTGCCAGCGGGGGGGACAGGGCCACAGATACGCAGTATTTT.

The rearrangement uses TRBV14 and TRBJ2-1; maybe TRBD1 (5 bases). The V end was cut by 1 base, the J end by 7 bases, with 17 bases between. The germline V gene encodes CDR1 SGHDN and CDR2 FVKESK. The CDR3 sequence is 16 residues long. The CDR3 coding sequence is TGTGCCAGCAGCCAAGTTGCGGTCAGGGCGCGGAATGAGCAGTTCTTC. It is translated as CASSQVAVRARNEQFF.

The chain joins TRBV29-1 to TRBJ1-2; D unclear. The CDR3 extends over 13 amino acids. Germline CDR1 SQVTM, CDR2 ANQGSEA. With 7 bases removed from V and 0 bases from J, the gap between germline ends came to 12 bases. CDR3 loop: CSAETRTNYGYTF. The CDR3, as DNA: TGCAGCGCTGAGACGAGGACTAACTATGGCTACACCTTC.

The V gene is TRBV5-1, the J gene TRBJ2-2; maybe TRBD1 (7 bases). V lost 0 bases, J lost 1 base, and 13 bases lay in between. CDR1 SGHRS and CDR2 YFSETQ come from the germline V gene. There are 17 residues in the CDR3. CDR3 coding DNA: TGCGCCAGCAGCTTGGAGGGCAGGGGGGAGAACACCGGGGAGCTGTTTTTT. The encoded protein is CASSLEGRGENTGELFF.

The chain is built from TRBV27 and TRBJ1-1; 7 bases agree with TRBD1. The V gene end was trimmed by 6 bases and the J gene end by 3 bases; junction bases not matched to a gene: 1. Germline V gene data show CDR1 as MNHEY and CDR2 as SMNVEV (reference sequence). The CDR3 runs 12 residues. The CDR3 bases are TGTGCCAGCAGGGGACAGTACACTGAAGCTTTCTTT. Translated, it gives CASRGQYTEAFF.

In this sample, this clone turned up once. The chain uses TRBV5-5 and TRBJ1-3; 9 bases match TRBD1. This CDR3 region has 16 residues. V was clipped by 2 bases and J by 2 bases; unmatched bases: 5. CDR1 SGHKS and CDR2 YYEKEE come from the germline V gene (reference sequence). The DNA for the CDR3 is TGTGCCAGCAGCTTCGACCGGGACAGGGCTGGAAACACCATATATTTT. This codes for CASSFDRDRAGNTIYF.

This chain uses TRBV28 with TRBJ1-4, with a possible D match to TRBD1 (6 bases). The CDR3 covers 14 residues. Trimming stripped 5 bases from V and 4 bases from J, with 11 bases between. CDR1 is MDHEN, CDR2 SYDVKM, per germline. The CDR3 spells CASSAGDRNEKLFF. CDR3 coding DNA: TGTGCCAGCAGTGCAGGGGACCGTAATGAAAAACTGTTTTTT.

This chain connects TRBV7-2 to TRBJ2-5; 10 nucleotides match TRBD2. This CDR3 has 14 residues. V shed 6 bases, J shed 5 bases, and the junction held 6 bases outside the gene matches. The germline V gene has CDR1 SGHTA and CDR2 FQGNSA. The CDR3 DNA sequence: TGTGCCAGCAGTGTAGCGGGAGGTGGCGAGACCCAGTACTTC. This codes for CASSVAGGGETQYF.

The chain links TRBV19 to TRBJ2-7; 7 nucleotides line up with TRBD2. Looked up from germline, CDR1 is LNHDA and CDR2 is SQIVND (reference sequence). V was pared by 5 bases and J by 0 bases, with 7 bases of the junction left unmatched. There are 15 residues in the CDR3. The CDR3 loop reads CASSSLAGGSYEQYF. CDR3 sequence (DNA): TGTGCCAGTAGTTCTTTAGCGGGCGGCTCCTACGAGCAGTACTTC.

J is TRBJ1-1 and V is TRBV5-1; a possible D gene is TRBD1 (5 bases). V dropped 7 bases and J dropped 0 bases, with 10 bases sitting between them. Germline-derived CDR1 and CDR2 are SGHRS and YFSETQ. The CDR3 contains 13 residues. This CDR3 is CASGPGVNTEAFF. The DNA for the CDR3 is TGCGCCAGCGGACCGGGGGTGAACACTGAAGCTTTCTTT.

The rearrangement joins TRBV5-1 to TRBJ2-6; D call uncertain. CDR1 is SGHRS, CDR2 YFSETQ, per germline. V was pared by 4 bases and J by 3 bases, with 11 bases between. The CDR3 runs to 15 residues. The CDR3 DNA reads as TGCGCCAGCAGCCCCAGTCTGGTTGGGGCCAACGTCCTGACTTTC. Protein: CASSPSLVGANVLTF. The full variable domain, with the rest looked up from reference TRBV5-1 and TRBJ2-6, is KAGVTQTPRYLIKTRGQQVTLSCSPISGHRSVSWYQQTPGQGLQFLFEYFSETQRNKGNFPGRFSGRQFSNSRSEMNVSTLELGDSALYLCASSPSLVGANVLTFGAGSRLTVL.

The chain couples TRBV6-5 to TRBJ1-5; 7 nucleotides agree with TRBD1. This CDR3 comprises 15 residues. J gave up 1 base and V 6 bases, and 6 bases lay outside the gene matches. Germline V lookup: CDR1 MNHEY, CDR2 SVGAGI. The CDR3 coding sequence is TGTGCCAGCAGAGAGACAGGGTTGAGCAATCAGCCCCAGCATTTT. This translates into CASRETGLSNQPQHF.

The V call is TRBV27, the J call TRBJ2-2, with 8 nucleotides matching TRBD1. CDR1 is MNHEY, CDR2 SMNVEV, per germline (reference sequence). CDR3 size: 17 residues. V trimming: 7 bases; J trimming: 3 bases; junction bases outside the gene matches: 13. CDR3 coding DNA: TGTGCCAGCATTCCCCTTGGTAGACAGGGGCACACCGGGGAGCTGTTTTTT. Translating it yields CASIPLGRQGHTGELFF.

The sample holds one count of this clone. V is TRBV7-9 and J is TRBJ2-1, with unresolved D. The germline CDR1 and CDR2 sequences are SEHNR and FQNEAQ (reference sequence). The CDR3 spans 10 residues. V dropped 11 bases and J dropped 9 bases, with 11 bases sitting between them. CDR3 sequence: CASSLIEQFF. CDR3 sequence (DNA): TGTGCCTCGAGTTTGATTGAGCAGTTCTTC.

CDR3 coding DNA: TGTGCCAGCAGGGGCTCCGGGACAGGGGGTTCTAACTATGGCTACACCTTC. Translation gives CASRGSGTGGSNYGYTF. The chain uses TRBV2 and TRBJ1-2; 11 bases line up with TRBD1. CDR1 and CDR2 (germline): SNHLY, FYNNEI. The CDR3 has 17 amino acids. V lost 6 bases and J lost 0; bases outside the gene matches: 9.

The chain uses TRBV24-1 and TRBJ2-1, with 9 positions matching TRBD2. Germline CDR1 reads KGHDR; CDR2 reads SFDVKD. V dropped 5 bases and J dropped 7; count of bases not matched to a gene: 11. The CDR3 covers 16 residues. The DNA of the CDR3 is TGTGCCACCAGTGCCCAGGGGGGCGGGAGGGCGAATGAGCAGTTCTTC. Protein product: CATSAQGGGRANEQFF.

V gene TRBV3-1 (or the pseudogene TRBV3-2) combines with J gene TRBJ1-6; TRBD1 might be the D (5 bases). V was pared by 1 base and J by 10 bases, with 11 bases between. Germline CDR1 and CDR2: LGHDT and YNNKEL (reference sequence). The CDR3 spans 14 residues. The DNA of the CDR3 is TGTGCCAGCAGCCAAGGGCAGGGTAACTCACCCCTCCACTTT. This gives the protein CASSQGQGNSPLHF.

The V call is TRBV6-5, the J call TRBJ2-7; 9 nucleotides align to TRBD2. The J segment lost 5 bases and the V segment lost 5 bases, leaving 7 bases of the junction unmatched. CDR3 length: 14 residues. Per the germline V gene, CDR1 is MNHEY and CDR2 is SVGAGI. CDR3: CASSLAGLMNEQYF. CDR3 nucleotide sequence: TGTGCCAGCAGTCTAGCGGGATTAATGAACGAGCAGTACTTC.

This chain joins TRBV7-9 and TRBJ1-5; 10 positions match TRBD1. Germline lookup yields CDR1 SEHNR and CDR2 FQNEAQ (reference sequence). Germline trimming cut 3 bases from V and 4 bases from J; bases unmatched to any gene: 9. The CDR3 loop spans 17 amino acids. In nucleotides, the CDR3 is TGTGCCAGCAGCTTCGAGAGGGGACAGGGGTCAAATCAGCCCCAGCATTTT. This encodes CASSFERGQGSNQPQHF.

The chain uses TRBV5-4 and TRBJ1-1; 8 bases are shared with TRBD1. From germline, CDR1 is SGHNT and CDR2 YYREEE (reference sequence). The V segment lost 4 bases and the J segment 5 bases; nucleotides outside the gene matches: 7. The CDR3 spans 14 residues. This CDR3 is CASSPPDRATEAFF. In DNA, the CDR3 is TGTGCCAGCAGCCCTCCGGACAGGGCAACTGAAGCTTTCTTT.